A single sample gave rise to the 19 T cell receptor beta chains below, sequenced in a study of blood T cell repertoires in COVID-19. TCRdb's table, derived via immunoSEQ multiplex PCR, lists solely in-frame clones and lacks some. The sample shows roughly 150,000 clones, 70% to 90% of them seen only once. The sequencing sample was made of peripheral blood. The receptors were sampled from a woman aged 55-70 years with COVID-19, enrolled during active disease.

The J gene is TRBJ1-5, the V gene TRBV29-1, with 7 bases lining up with TRBD1. This CDR3 has 17 residues. The ends lost 4 bases at V and 2 bases at J; junction bases unmatched: 14. CDR1 SQVTM and CDR2 ANQGSEA come from the germline V gene. The CDR3 loop reads CSVVWDSQVVGNQPQHF. The DNA for the CDR3 is TGCAGCGTTGTGTGGGACAGTCAGGTCGTCGGCAATCAGCCCCAGCATTTT.

The chain carries TRBV3-1 (or the pseudogene TRBV3-2) and TRBJ1-1, with 7 nucleotides matching TRBD1. The germline V gene has CDR1 LGHDT and CDR2 YNNKEL (reference sequence). Trimming cost V 5 bases and J 4 bases; bases outside gene matches: 7. The CDR3 totals 14 residues. The chain's CDR3 is CASSAQGRSTEAFF. The CDR3 DNA reads TGTGCCAGCAGCGCACAGGGGCGCAGCACTGAAGCTTTCTTT.

The chain has TRBV5-4 and TRBJ1-4; no definite D call. Germline lookup yields CDR1 SGHNT and CDR2 YYREEE (reference sequence). The V gene lost 4 bases and the J gene lost 0 bases, with 4 bases spanning the gap. The CDR3 totals 13 residues. Here the CDR3 reads CASSRATNEKLFF. Written as DNA, the CDR3 is TGTGCCAGCAGCCGCGCAACTAATGAAAAACTGTTTTTT.

The chain uses TRBV7-8 and TRBJ1-4; tentative D call: TRBD1 (5 bases). CDR1 is SGHVS and CDR2 is FQNEAQ in the germline V gene. The CDR3 spans 14 residues. V lost 3 bases, J lost 2 bases, and 7 bases lay in between. The chain's CDR3 is CASSLGGTNEKLFF. The DNA of the CDR3 is TGTGCCAGCAGCTTGGGGGGGACTAATGAAAAACTGTTTTTT. Together with reference TRBV7-8 and TRBJ1-4, the CDR3 gives the full variable domain: GAGVSQSPRYKVAKRGQDVALRCDPISGHVSLFWYQQALGQGPEFLTYFQNEAQLDKSGLPSDRFFAERPEGSVSTLKIQRTQQEDSAVYLCASSLGGTNEKLFFGSGTQLSVL.

J is TRBJ1-1 and V is TRBV5-8; 7 nucleotides agree with TRBD1. The junction had 3 bases not matched to a gene; V was cut back by 10 bases and J by 3 bases. The CDR3 extends over 11 amino acids. Germline V gene data show CDR1 as SGHTS and CDR2 as YDEGEE. CDR3 in DNA: TGTGCCGAACAGGGGTACACTGAAGCTTTCTTT. This sequence encodes CAEQGYTEAFF.

The V call is TRBV27, the J call TRBJ1-2; tentative D call: TRBD1 (5 bases). CDR3 size: 14 residues. V lost 5 bases and J lost 4, with 14 bases in between. Germline CDR1 MNHEY, CDR2 SMNVEV (reference sequence). The CDR3 DNA is TGTGCCAGCAGTCTAAGACAGAAGGGCTATGGCTACACCTTC. Protein sequence: CASSLRQKGYGYTF.

This rearrangement joins TRBV30 to TRBJ1-1; 10 bases line up with TRBD1. The CDR3 length is 13 residues. The V gene end was trimmed by 4 bases and the J gene end by 4 bases; junction bases not matched to a gene: 3. Per the germline V gene, CDR1 is GTSNPN and CDR2 is SVGIG (reference sequence). As DNA, the CDR3 is TGTGCCTGGACCTGGACAGGGGGCACTGAAGCTTTCTTT. Amino acid sequence: CAWTWTGGTEAFF.

The CDR3 loop is CASSFLPVLRRDTQYF. Written as DNA, the CDR3 is TGCGCCAGCAGCTTCCTACCGGTCTTGAGGAGAGATACGCAGTATTTT. The rearrangement uses TRBV5-1 and TRBJ2-3, with unresolved D. The CDR3 totals 16 residues. CDR1 SGHRS and CDR2 YFSETQ come from the germline V gene. The V and J ends lost 2 bases and 5 bases respectively, with 18 bases between them.

The chain links TRBV3-1 (or the pseudogene TRBV3-2) to TRBJ2-3; D may be TRBD2 (5 bases). Trimming removed 1 base at V and 6 bases at J, with 14 bases between. Per germline, CDR1 LGHDT and CDR2 YNNKEL (reference sequence). This CDR3 contains 15 residues. The CDR3 coding sequence is TGTGCCAGCAGCCAAGCCTCCAAGGGCGGGGATACGCAGTATTTT. Amino acid sequence: CASSQASKGGDTQYF.

This sequence joins TRBV6-5 and TRBJ1-2, with 9 positions matching TRBD1. Germline-derived CDR1 and CDR2 are MNHEY and SVGAGI. V gave up 5 bases and J gave up 6 bases; unmatched junction bases: 10. CDR3 length equals 15 residues. Written as DNA, the CDR3 is TGTGCCAGCAGTCGCCTCAAACAGGGGGCCCATGGCTACACCTTC. Translating gives CASSRLKQGAHGYTF.

The V call is TRBV5-1, the J call TRBJ2-1; 9 bases are a match to TRBD2. Germline loops: CDR1 SGHRS, CDR2 YFSETQ. The trim removed 1 base at V and 8 bases at J, leaving 10 bases unmatched. There are 16 residues in the CDR3. In DNA, the CDR3 is TGCGCCAGCAGCTTGAACATCGGGACTAGCCCGCATGAGCAGTTCTTC. Encoded protein: CASSLNIGTSPHEQFF. Supplemented by reference TRBV5-1 and TRBJ2-1, the full variable domain reads KAGVTQTPRYLIKTRGQQVTLSCSPISGHRSVSWYQQTPGQGLQFLFEYFSETQRNKGNFPGRFSGRQFSNSRSEMNVSTLELGDSALYLCASSLNIGTSPHEQFFGPGTRLTVL.

The gene calls are TRBV19 and TRBJ1-1; D remains ambiguous. V was shortened by 3 bases and J by 5 bases, with 13 bases between the two germline ends. Per germline, CDR1 LNHDA and CDR2 SQIVND (reference sequence). There are 14 residues in the CDR3. The DNA for the CDR3 is TGTGCCAGTAGTATTGAGGGAGTAGGGACTGAAGCTTTCTTT. Protein sequence: CASSIEGVGTEAFF.

This clone was detected once. V usage is TRBV4-1 and J usage is TRBJ2-7, with D possibly matching TRBD1 (7 bases). CDR1 and CDR2 from the germline V gene are MGHRA and YSYEKL. The CDR3 sequence is 16 residues long. V lost 2 bases, J lost 5 bases, and 19 bases lay in between. The CDR3 is CASSQLEQGRPDEQYF. CDR3 nucleotide sequence: TGCGCCAGCAGCCAACTGGAACAGGGGAGGCCCGACGAGCAGTACTTC.

The chain links TRBV5-4 to TRBJ2-3; 7 bases are a match to TRBD2. In germline, CDR1 is SGHNT, CDR2 YYREEE (reference sequence). J lost 0 bases, V lost 7 bases, and 2 bases had no gene match. The CDR3 length is 13 residues. In nucleotides, the CDR3 is TGTGCCAGCGGGAGGGCTAGCACAGATACGCAGTATTTT. Protein: CASGRASTDTQYF. Complete variable domain (other parts from reference TRBV5-4 and TRBJ2-3): ETGVTQSPTHLIKTRGQQVTLRCSSQSGHNTVSWYQQALGQGPQFIFQYYREEENGRGNFPPRFSGLQFPNYSSELNVNALELDDSALYLCASGRASTDTQYFGPGTRLTVL.

The V and J genes are TRBV7-2 and TRBJ2-1, with TRBD2 matching over 10 bases. CDR1 is SGHTA and CDR2 is FQGNSA in the germline V gene. J was trimmed by 7 bases and V by 3 bases; bases with no gene match: 6. The CDR3 is 15 residues long. The CDR3 DNA reads TGTGCCAGCAGCTTTTCTAGCGGGAGCACAAATGAGCAGTTCTTC. It codes for CASSFSSGSTNEQFF.

The rearrangement links TRBV11-2 to TRBJ1-1, with D possibly matching TRBD1 (5 bases). The CDR3 consists of 13 residues. CDR1 is SGHAT, CDR2 FQNNGV, per germline. Trimming stripped 1 base from V and 5 bases from J, with 8 bases between. The CDR3 loop reads CASSLAGWTEAFF. CDR3 nucleotide sequence: TGTGCCAGCAGCTTAGCAGGGTGGACTGAAGCTTTCTTT.

The genes are TRBV7-3 and TRBJ2-1; 14 nucleotides line up with TRBD2. The CDR3 extends over 14 amino acids. V lost 5 bases and J lost 10; bases outside the gene matches: 4. Germline lookup yields CDR1 SGHTA and CDR2 FQGTGA. The CDR3 bases are TGTGCCAGCAGCCCGGGACTAGCGGGAGTAGAGCAGTTCTTC. Amino acids: CASSPGLAGVEQFF.

The chain recombines TRBV5-1 with TRBJ1-6; D not certain. CDR3 length: 13 amino acids. Per germline, CDR1 SGHRS and CDR2 YFSETQ. Trimming shortened V by 0 bases and J by 10 bases, and 8 bases separated the two germline ends. In DNA, the CDR3 is TGCGCCAGCAGCTTGGATGCGGTATCACCCCTCCACTTT. Translation: CASSLDAVSPLHF. The full variable domain, completed using reference TRBV5-1 and TRBJ1-6, is KAGVTQTPRYLIKTRGQQVTLSCSPISGHRSVSWYQQTPGQGLQFLFEYFSETQRNKGNFPGRFSGRQFSNSRSEMNVSTLELGDSALYLCASSLDAVSPLHFGNGTRLTVT.

V usage is TRBV7-2 and J usage is TRBJ2-3, with 7 bases fitting TRBD2. J was trimmed by 0 bases and V by 5 bases; bases with no gene match: 11. Germline values: CDR1 SGHTA, CDR2 FQGNSA. CDR3 size: 17 residues. CDR3 in amino acids: CASSPGLWGHSTDTQYF. CDR3 in DNA: TGTGCCAGCAGCCCGGGACTATGGGGCCATAGCACAGATACGCAGTATTTT.